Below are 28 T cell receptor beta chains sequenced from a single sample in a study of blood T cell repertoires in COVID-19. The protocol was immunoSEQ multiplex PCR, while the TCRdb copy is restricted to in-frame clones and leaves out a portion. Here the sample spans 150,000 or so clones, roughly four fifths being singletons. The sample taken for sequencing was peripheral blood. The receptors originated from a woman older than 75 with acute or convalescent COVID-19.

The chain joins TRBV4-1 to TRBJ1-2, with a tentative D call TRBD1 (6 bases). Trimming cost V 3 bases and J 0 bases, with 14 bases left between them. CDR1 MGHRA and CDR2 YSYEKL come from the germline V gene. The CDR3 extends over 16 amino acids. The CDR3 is CASSHNYRVANYGYTF. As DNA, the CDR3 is TGCGCCAGCAGCCACAATTACAGGGTAGCTAACTATGGCTACACCTTC.

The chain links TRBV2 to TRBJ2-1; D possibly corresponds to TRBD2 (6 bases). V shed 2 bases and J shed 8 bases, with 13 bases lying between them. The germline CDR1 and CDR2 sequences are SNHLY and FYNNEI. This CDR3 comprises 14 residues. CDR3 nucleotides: TGTGCCAGCAGTGAACAGGGACTGGTCGATGAGCAGTTCTTC. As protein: CASSEQGLVDEQFF.

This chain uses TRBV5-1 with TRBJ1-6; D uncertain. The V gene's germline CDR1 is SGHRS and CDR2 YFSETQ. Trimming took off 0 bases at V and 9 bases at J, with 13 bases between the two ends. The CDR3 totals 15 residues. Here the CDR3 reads CASSLDPGSGSPLHF. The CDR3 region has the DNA TGCGCCAGCAGCTTGGATCCGGGGTCGGGTTCACCCCTCCACTTT.

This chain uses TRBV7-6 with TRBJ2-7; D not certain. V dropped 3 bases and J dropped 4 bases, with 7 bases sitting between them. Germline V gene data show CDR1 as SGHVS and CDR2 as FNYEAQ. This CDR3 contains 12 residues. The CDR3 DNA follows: TGTGCCAGCAGCTTGTCCCGGTACGAGCAGTACTTC. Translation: CASSLSRYEQYF.

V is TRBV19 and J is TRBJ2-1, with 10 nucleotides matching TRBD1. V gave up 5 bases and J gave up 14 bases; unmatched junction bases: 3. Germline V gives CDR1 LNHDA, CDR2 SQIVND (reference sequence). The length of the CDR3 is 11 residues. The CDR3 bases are TGTGCCAGTAGTCGGACAGGGGGGAAGTTCTTC. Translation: CASSRTGGKFF.

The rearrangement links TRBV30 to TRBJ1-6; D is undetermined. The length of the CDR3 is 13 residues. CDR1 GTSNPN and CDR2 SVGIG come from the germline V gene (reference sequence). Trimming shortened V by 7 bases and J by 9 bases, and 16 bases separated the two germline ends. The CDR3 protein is CALGRGYASPLHF. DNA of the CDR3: TGTGCCTTAGGGCGGGGTTACGCTTCACCCCTCCACTTT.

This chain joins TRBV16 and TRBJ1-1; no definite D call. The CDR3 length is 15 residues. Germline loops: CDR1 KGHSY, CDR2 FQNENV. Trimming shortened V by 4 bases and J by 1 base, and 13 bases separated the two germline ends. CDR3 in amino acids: CASSRAGWANTEAFF. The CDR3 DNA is TGTGCCAGCAGCCGAGCGGGGTGGGCGAACACTGAAGCTTTCTTT. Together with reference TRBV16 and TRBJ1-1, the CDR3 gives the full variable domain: GEEVAQTPKHLVRGEGQKAKLYCAPIKGHSYVFWYQQVLKNEFKFLISFQNENVFDETGMPKERFSAKCLPNSPCSLEIQATKLEDSAVYFCASSRAGWANTEAFFGQGTRLTVV.

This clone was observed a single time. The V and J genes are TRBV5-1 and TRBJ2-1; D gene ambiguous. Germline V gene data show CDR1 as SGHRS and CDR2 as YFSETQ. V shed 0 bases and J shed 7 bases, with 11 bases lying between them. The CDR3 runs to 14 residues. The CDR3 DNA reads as TGCGCCAGCAGCTTGGAAACGGTTTGGAATGAGCAGTTCTTC. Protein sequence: CASSLETVWNEQFF.

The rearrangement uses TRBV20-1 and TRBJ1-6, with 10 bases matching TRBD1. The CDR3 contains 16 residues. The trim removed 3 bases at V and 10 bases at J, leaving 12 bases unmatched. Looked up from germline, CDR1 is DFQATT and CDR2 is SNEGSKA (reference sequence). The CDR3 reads CSASEPGQGRRSPLHF. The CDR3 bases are TGCAGTGCTAGTGAACCGGGACAGGGGCGGCGGTCACCCCTCCACTTT.

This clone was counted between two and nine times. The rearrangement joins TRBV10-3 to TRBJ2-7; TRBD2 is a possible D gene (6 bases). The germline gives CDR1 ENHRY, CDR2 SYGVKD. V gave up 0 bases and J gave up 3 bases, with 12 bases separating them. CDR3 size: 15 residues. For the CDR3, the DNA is TGTGCCATCAGTGAGTCTGTGAGTAGCGGCTACGAGCAGTACTTC. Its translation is CAISESVSSGYEQYF.

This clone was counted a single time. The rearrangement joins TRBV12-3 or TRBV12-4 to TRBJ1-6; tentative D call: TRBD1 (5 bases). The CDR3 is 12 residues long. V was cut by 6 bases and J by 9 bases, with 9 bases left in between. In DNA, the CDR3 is TGTGCCAGCAGCCGCAGGGTTTCACCCCTCCACTTT. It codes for CASSRRVSPLHF.

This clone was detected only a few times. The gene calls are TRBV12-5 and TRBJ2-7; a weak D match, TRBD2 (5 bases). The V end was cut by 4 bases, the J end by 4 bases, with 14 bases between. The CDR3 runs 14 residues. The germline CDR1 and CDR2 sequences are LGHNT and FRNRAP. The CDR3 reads CASGSSGTIYEQYF. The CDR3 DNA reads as TGTGCTAGTGGTTCGAGCGGAACTATATACGAGCAGTACTTC.

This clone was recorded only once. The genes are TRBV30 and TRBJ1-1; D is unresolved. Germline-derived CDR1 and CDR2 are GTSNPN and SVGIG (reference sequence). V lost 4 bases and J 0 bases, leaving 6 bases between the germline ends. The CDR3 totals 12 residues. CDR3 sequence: CAWKQVNTEAFF. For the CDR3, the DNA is TGTGCCTGGAAGCAAGTGAACACTGAAGCTTTCTTT. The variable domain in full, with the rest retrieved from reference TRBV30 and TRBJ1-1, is SQTIHQWPATLVQPVGSPLSLECTVEGTSNPNLYWYRQAAGRGLQLLFYSVGIGQISSEVPQNLSASRPQDRQFILSSKKLLLSDSGFYLCAWKQVNTEAFFGQGTRLTVV.

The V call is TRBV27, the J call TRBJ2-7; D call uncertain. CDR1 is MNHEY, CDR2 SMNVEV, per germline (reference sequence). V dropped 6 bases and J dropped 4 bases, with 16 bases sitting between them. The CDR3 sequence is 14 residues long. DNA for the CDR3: TGTGCCAGCAGGTCTGATTTCCTAGATTACGAGCAGTACTTC. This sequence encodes CASRSDFLDYEQYF.

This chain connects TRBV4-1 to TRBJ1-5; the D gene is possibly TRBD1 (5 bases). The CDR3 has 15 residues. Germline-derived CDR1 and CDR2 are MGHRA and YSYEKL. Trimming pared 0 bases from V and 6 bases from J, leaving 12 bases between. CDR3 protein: CASSQEGGSSQPQHF. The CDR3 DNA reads TGCGCCAGCAGCCAAGAGGGGGGTTCAAGTCAGCCCCAGCATTTT.

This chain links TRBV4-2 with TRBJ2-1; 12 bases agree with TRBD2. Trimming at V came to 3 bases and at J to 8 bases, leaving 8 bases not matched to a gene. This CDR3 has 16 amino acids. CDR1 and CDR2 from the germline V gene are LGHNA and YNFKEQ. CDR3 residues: CASSQRLAGVGDEQFF. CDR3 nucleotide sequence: TGTGCCAGCAGCCAGCGACTAGCGGGAGTTGGTGATGAGCAGTTCTTC.

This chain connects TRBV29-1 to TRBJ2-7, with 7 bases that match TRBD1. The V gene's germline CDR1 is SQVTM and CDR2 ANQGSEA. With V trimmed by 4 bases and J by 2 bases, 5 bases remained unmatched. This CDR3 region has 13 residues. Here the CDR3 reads CSVARGFPYEQYF. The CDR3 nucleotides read TGCAGCGTTGCCAGGGGGTTCCCCTACGAGCAGTACTTC.

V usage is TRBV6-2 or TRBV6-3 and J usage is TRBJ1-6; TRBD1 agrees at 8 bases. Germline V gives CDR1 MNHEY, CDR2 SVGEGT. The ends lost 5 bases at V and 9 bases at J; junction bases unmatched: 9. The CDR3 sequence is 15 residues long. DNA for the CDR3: TGTGCCAGCAGTCAATCTCAGGGGGCAGGTTCACCCCTCCACTTT. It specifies CASSQSQGAGSPLHF.

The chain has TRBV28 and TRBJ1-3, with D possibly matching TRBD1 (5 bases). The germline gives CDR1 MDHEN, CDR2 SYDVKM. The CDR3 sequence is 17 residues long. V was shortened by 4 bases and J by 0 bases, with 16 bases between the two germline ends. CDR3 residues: CASSSQVGGYSGNTIYF. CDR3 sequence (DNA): TGTGCCAGCAGTTCCCAAGTCGGGGGGTACTCTGGAAACACCATATATTTT.

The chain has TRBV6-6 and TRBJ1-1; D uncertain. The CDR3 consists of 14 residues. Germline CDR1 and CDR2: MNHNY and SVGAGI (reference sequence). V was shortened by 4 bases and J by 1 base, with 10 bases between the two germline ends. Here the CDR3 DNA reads TGTGCCAGCAGTTTTCGGGAGACGAACACTGAAGCTTTCTTT. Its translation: CASSFRETNTEAFF.

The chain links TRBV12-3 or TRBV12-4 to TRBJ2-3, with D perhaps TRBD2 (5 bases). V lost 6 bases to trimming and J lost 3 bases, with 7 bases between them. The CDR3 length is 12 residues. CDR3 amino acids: CASSWETDTQYF. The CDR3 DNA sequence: TGTGCCAGCAGCTGGGAGACAGATACGCAGTATTTT.

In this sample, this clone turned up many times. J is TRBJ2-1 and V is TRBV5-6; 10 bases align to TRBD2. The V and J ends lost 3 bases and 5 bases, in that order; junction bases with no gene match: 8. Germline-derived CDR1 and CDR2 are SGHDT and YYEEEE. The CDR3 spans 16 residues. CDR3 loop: CASSSLLAGANNEQFF. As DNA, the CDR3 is TGTGCCAGCAGCTCCCTCCTAGCGGGGGCGAACAATGAGCAGTTCTTC.

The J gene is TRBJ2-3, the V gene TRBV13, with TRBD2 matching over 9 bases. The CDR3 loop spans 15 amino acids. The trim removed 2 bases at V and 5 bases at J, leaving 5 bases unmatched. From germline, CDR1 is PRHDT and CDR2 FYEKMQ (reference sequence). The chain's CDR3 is CASSLRRGGRDTQYF. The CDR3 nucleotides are TGTGCCAGCAGCTTAAGGCGGGGGGGCAGAGATACGCAGTATTTT.

CDR3 nucleotides: TGTGCCAGCCACCCCCATGGGGCCGCAACTAATGAAAAACTGTTTTTT. Protein product: CASHPHGAATNEKLFF. The chain recombines TRBV2 with TRBJ1-4, with TRBD1 as a possible D gene (5 bases). Germline loops: CDR1 SNHLY, CDR2 FYNNEI. This CDR3 spans 16 amino acids. Between the trimmed V and J ends, which lost 8 bases and 0 bases, there was a span of 16 bases.

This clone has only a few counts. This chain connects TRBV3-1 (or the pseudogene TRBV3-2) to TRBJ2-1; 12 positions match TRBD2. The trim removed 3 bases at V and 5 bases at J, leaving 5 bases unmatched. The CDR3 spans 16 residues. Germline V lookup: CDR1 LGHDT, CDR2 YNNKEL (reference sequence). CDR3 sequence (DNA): TGTGCCAGCAGCCAGGGGGGACTAGCGGGTAACAATGAGCAGTTCTTC. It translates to CASSQGGLAGNNEQFF.

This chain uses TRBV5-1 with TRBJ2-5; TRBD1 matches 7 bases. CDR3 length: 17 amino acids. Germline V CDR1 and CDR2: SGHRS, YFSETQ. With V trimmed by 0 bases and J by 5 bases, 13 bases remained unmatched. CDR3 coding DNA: TGCGCCAGCAGCTTGGGGCCTCCGGACAGGAGGAGGGAGACCCAGTACTTC. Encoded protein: CASSLGPPDRRRETQYF.

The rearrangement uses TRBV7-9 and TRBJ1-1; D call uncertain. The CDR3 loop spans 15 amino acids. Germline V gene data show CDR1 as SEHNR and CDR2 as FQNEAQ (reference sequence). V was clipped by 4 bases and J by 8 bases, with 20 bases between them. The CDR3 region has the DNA TGTGCCAGCAGCTCGCGGGTGGAGGGTTTCTTGGAAGCTTTCTTT. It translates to CASSSRVEGFLEAFF.

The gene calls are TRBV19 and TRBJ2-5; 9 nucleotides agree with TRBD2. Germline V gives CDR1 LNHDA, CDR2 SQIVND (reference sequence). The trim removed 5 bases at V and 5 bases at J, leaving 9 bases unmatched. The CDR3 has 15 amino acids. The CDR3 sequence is CASSVGGGASETQYF. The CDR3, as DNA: TGTGCCAGTAGTGTAGGCGGGGGGGCTTCGGAGACCCAGTACTTC.